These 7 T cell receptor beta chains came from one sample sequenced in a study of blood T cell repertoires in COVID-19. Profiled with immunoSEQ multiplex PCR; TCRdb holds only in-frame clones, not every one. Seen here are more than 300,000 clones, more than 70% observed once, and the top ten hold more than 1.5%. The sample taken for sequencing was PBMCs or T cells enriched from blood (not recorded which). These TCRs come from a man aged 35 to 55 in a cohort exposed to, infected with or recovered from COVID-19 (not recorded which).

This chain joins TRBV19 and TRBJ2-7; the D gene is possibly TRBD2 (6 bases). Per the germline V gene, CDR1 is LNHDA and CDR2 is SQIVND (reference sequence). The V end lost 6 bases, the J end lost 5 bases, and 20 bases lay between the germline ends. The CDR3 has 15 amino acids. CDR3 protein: CASSIMGRRVDEQYF. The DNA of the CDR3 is TGTGCCAGTAGCATAATGGGTCGGAGGGTAGACGAGCAGTACTTC.

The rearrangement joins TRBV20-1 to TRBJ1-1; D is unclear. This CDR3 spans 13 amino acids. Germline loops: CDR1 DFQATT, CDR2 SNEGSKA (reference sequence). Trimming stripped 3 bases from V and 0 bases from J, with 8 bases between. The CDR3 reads CSASAGLNTEAFF. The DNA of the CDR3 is TGCAGTGCTAGTGCAGGATTGAACACTGAAGCTTTCTTT.

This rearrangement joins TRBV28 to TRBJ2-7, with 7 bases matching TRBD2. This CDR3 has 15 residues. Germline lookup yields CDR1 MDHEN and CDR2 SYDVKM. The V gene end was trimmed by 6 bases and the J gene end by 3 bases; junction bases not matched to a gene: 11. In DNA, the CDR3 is TGTGCCAGCAGCCCTACGGGGAGCGGGATCTACGAGCAGTACTTC. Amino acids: CASSPTGSGIYEQYF.

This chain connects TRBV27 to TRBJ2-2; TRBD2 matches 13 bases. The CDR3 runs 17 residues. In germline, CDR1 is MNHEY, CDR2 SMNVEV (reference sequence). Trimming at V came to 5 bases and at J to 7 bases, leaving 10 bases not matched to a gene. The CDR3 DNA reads TGTGCCAGCAGTACCCGGACTAGCGGGAGTCTGGTCGGGGAGCTGTTTTTT. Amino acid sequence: CASSTRTSGSLVGELFF.

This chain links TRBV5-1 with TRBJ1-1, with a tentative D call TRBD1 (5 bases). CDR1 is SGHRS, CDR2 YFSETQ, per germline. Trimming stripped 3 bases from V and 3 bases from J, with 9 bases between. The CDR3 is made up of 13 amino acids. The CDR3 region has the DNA TGCGCCAGCAGCTACCAGGGTGACACTGAAGCTTTCTTT. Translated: CASSYQGDTEAFF. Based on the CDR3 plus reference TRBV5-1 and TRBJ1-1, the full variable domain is KAGVTQTPRYLIKTRGQQVTLSCSPISGHRSVSWYQQTPGQGLQFLFEYFSETQRNKGNFPGRFSGRQFSNSRSEMNVSTLELGDSALYLCASSYQGDTEAFFGQGTRLTVV.

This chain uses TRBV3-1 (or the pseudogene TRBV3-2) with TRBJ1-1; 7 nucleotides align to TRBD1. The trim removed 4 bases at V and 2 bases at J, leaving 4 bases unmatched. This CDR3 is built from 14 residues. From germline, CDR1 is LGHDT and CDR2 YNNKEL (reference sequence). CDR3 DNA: TGTGCCAGCAGCCGGGGGACAGATAACACTGAAGCTTTCTTT. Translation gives CASSRGTDNTEAFF.

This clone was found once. The CDR3 spells CASSPGGSSEKLFF. The CDR3 nucleotides are TGTGCCAGCAGCCCCGGGGGGTCGAGTGAAAAACTGTTTTTT. The chain is built from TRBV3-1 (or the pseudogene TRBV3-2) and TRBJ1-4; maybe TRBD1 (5 bases). V dropped 4 bases and J dropped 7 bases, with 13 bases sitting between them. Germline V gene data show CDR1 as LGHDT and CDR2 as YNNKEL (reference sequence). The CDR3 totals 14 residues.